The 5 T cell receptor beta chains reported below all come from one sample, sequenced in a study of cytomegalovirus exposure and HLA in healthy donors. The PCR ran on 60 Vbeta and 13 Jbeta primers. TCRdb's copy holds only in-frame clones and misses some; the assay was immunoSEQ multiplex PCR. The sample contains approximately 110,000 clones, under 85% of which appear only once. Specimen: PBMCs. These receptors originate from a man in his thirties or forties in good health and CMV-seronegative.

CDR3 residues: CAWSTDSNQPQHF. As DNA, the CDR3 is TGTGCCTGGAGTACTGATAGCAATCAGCCCCAGCATTTT. The chain couples TRBV30 to TRBJ1-5, with D hard to call. The CDR3 covers 13 residues. Germline V gene data show CDR1 as GTSNPN and CDR2 as SVGIG (reference sequence). V was trimmed by 2 bases and J by 0 bases, leaving 5 bases between them.

V gene TRBV29-1 combines with J gene TRBJ2-3, with D tentatively TRBD2 (6 bases). Trimming cost V 3 bases and J 8 bases, with 9 bases left between them. This CDR3 contains 11 residues. Germline V gene lookup returns CDR1 SQVTM and CDR2 ANQGSEA. CDR3 sequence reads: CSVDRGGTQYF. In DNA form, the CDR3 reads TGCAGCGTTGATAGGGGAGGTACGCAGTATTTT.

The genes are TRBV9 and TRBJ2-5, with TRBD2 identical over 12 bases. From germline, CDR1 is SGDLS and CDR2 YYNGEE. The CDR3 loop spans 15 amino acids. Trimming cost V 2 bases and J 2 bases; bases outside gene matches: 1. The CDR3 protein is CASSVLAGGQETQYF. The CDR3 bases are TGTGCCAGCAGCGTTCTAGCGGGAGGGCAAGAGACCCAGTACTTC.

This clone was counted once. At one boundary the junction diverges from the germline segment, which might be a read error. V and J are TRBV29-1 and TRBJ1-6; 10 bases are a match to TRBD1. The CDR3 spans 13 residues. Germline V CDR1 and CDR2: SQVTM, ANQGSEA. The chain's CDR3 is CSVGTGDNSPLHF. The CDR3 DNA is TGCAGCGTGGGGACAGGGGATAACTCACCCCTCCACTTT.

The chain employs TRBV27 and TRBJ1-1; D gene uncertain. CDR3 length equals 14 residues. V lost 6 bases and J lost 5, with 16 bases in between. The V gene's germline CDR1 is MNHEY and CDR2 SMNVEV (reference sequence). CDR3 amino acids: CASRWFAGGTEAFF. For the CDR3, the DNA is TGTGCCAGCAGATGGTTCGCGGGTGGGACTGAAGCTTTCTTT.